This passage covers 18 T cell receptor beta chains from one sample sequenced in a study of shared clonotypes between healthy human individuals. The protocol was immunoSEQ multiplex PCR, while the TCRdb copy is restricted to in-frame clones and leaves out a portion. The table shows 200,000 to 250,000 clones, with 65% occurring only once. Sample: memory CD4+ T cells sorted from blood. Stated subset: CD45RA-negative fraction. The receptors stem from a man aged 30 to 45 in good health.

V gene TRBV5-1 combines with J gene TRBJ1-4; possible D gene TRBD1, 5 bases. Trimming took off 0 bases at V and 3 bases at J, with 6 bases between the two ends. Per germline, CDR1 SGHRS and CDR2 YFSETQ. CDR3 length equals 14 residues. This CDR3 is CASSLETANEKLFF. DNA for the CDR3: TGCGCCAGCAGCTTGGAGACAGCTAATGAAAAACTGTTTTTT. Using reference TRBV5-1 and TRBJ1-4 for the parts outside the CDR3, the full variable domain is KAGVTQTPRYLIKTRGQQVTLSCSPISGHRSVSWYQQTPGQGLQFLFEYFSETQRNKGNFPGRFSGRQFSNSRSEMNVSTLELGDSALYLCASSLETANEKLFFGSGTQLSVL.

This clone came up a few times. The chain employs TRBV5-1 and TRBJ2-2; D unclear. Germline CDR1 reads SGHRS; CDR2 reads YFSETQ. Trimming cost V 3 bases and J 5 bases, with 8 bases left between them. The CDR3 runs to 13 residues. CDR3: CASSSEPTGELFF. CDR3 sequence (DNA): TGCGCCAGCAGCTCCGAGCCTACCGGGGAGCTGTTTTTT.

This clone has more than one count but fewer than ten. Other DNA sequences in the sample encode the same CDR3. The chain combines TRBV5-1 with TRBJ2-7; no firm D call. The CDR3 spans 14 residues. The germline V and J ends were trimmed by 0 bases and 4 bases, with 11 bases remaining between them. Germline lookup yields CDR1 SGHRS and CDR2 YFSETQ. The CDR3 DNA sequence: TGCGCCAGCAGCTTGGTCCTTAATTCGTACGAGCAGTACTTC. This encodes CASSLVLNSYEQYF.

This clone came up a few times. The gene calls are TRBV5-1 and TRBJ2-2, with 7 nucleotides matching TRBD1. V lost 3 bases to trimming and J lost 7 bases; unmatched junction nucleotides: 3. Germline-derived CDR1 and CDR2 are SGHRS and YFSETQ. The CDR3 is made up of 13 amino acids. The CDR3 sequence is CASSSPGGGELFF. CDR3 sequence (DNA): TGCGCCAGCAGCTCCCCAGGGGGCGGGGAGCTGTTTTTT.

The chain combines TRBV21-1 with TRBJ2-2. TRBV21-1 is a pseudogene locus. The CDR3 sequence is 15 residues long. CDR3 loop: CASRASLPNTGELFF. The CDR3 DNA follows: TGTGCCAGCAGGGCGTCCCTGCCGAACACCGGGGAGCTGTTTTTT.

This clone was seen only once. The V call is TRBV7-2, the J call TRBJ2-7; 13 positions agree with TRBD2. CDR3 length equals 15 residues. The V gene's germline CDR1 is SGHTA and CDR2 FQGNSA. V was pared by 6 bases and J by 2 bases, with 4 bases of the junction left unmatched. CDR3 nucleotide sequence: TGTGCCAGCAGTTTGACTAGCGGGAGGACCTACGAGCAGTACTTC. This encodes CASSLTSGRTYEQYF.

The chain joins TRBV9 to TRBJ2-5, with D possibly matching TRBD2 (6 bases). CDR3 length: 17 amino acids. Per the germline V gene, CDR1 is SGDLS and CDR2 is YYNGEE. V lost 4 bases and J lost 1, with 20 bases in between. The CDR3 region is CASSPRPGGAPQETQYF. Written as DNA, the CDR3 is TGTGCCAGCAGCCCGCGTCCTGGCGGGGCACCCCAAGAGACCCAGTACTTC.

The chain combines TRBV2 with TRBJ2-2; perhaps TRBD2 as D (6 bases). Per germline, CDR1 SNHLY and CDR2 FYNNEI. The ends were cut back, 7 bases at V and 5 bases at J, with 17 bases in the middle. This CDR3 is built from 15 residues. The CDR3 loop is CASNERGRGTGELFF. The CDR3 DNA reads TGTGCCAGCAACGAGCGTGGGCGGGGAACCGGGGAGCTGTTTTTT.

This clone was counted between two and nine times. This chain joins TRBV21-1 and TRBJ2-1. TRBV21-1 is a pseudogene locus. The CDR3 loop spans 15 amino acids. The CDR3 sequence: CASSKEGECMGLMFF. CDR3 DNA: TGTGCCAGCAGCAAAGAGGGTGAGTGTATGGGTCTTATGTTCTTC.

Many counts were recorded for this clone. The chain employs TRBV4-1 and TRBJ1-1; D remains ambiguous. The CDR3 extends over 13 amino acids. Trimming removed 1 base from V and 2 bases from J, with 5 bases in between. CDR1 and CDR2 from the germline V gene are MGHRA and YSYEKL. For the CDR3, the DNA is TGCGCCAGCAGCCAAGTTGATAACACTGAAGCTTTCTTT. This encodes CASSQVDNTEAFF.

The rearrangement links TRBV19 to TRBJ1-1; D unclear. The germline V and J ends were trimmed by 6 bases and 4 bases, with 15 bases remaining between them. In germline, CDR1 is LNHDA, CDR2 SQIVND (reference sequence). The CDR3 contains 14 residues. The CDR3 reads CASRARAVATEAFF. The CDR3 DNA sequence: TGTGCCAGTAGGGCCCGGGCGGTTGCCACTGAAGCTTTCTTT.

The gene calls are TRBV5-1 and TRBJ1-4; the D gene is possibly TRBD1 (6 bases). The CDR3 runs to 15 residues. Trimming left V 4 bases short and J 10 bases short, with 20 bases between. Germline V gene data show CDR1 as SGHRS and CDR2 as YFSETQ. CDR3 bases: TGCGCCAGCAGCCCGGTACAGGGCCCGACGCGAAAACTGTTTTTT. Residues: CASSPVQGPTRKLFF. Variable domain in full (rest from reference TRBV5-1 and TRBJ1-4): KAGVTQTPRYLIKTRGQQVTLSCSPISGHRSVSWYQQTPGQGLQFLFEYFSETQRNKGNFPGRFSGRQFSNSRSEMNVSTLELGDSALYLCASSPVQGPTRKLFFGSGTQLSVL.

This chain uses TRBV30 with TRBJ1-4; D gene uncertain. CDR1 is GTSNPN and CDR2 is SVGIG in the germline V gene (reference sequence). This CDR3 has 11 residues. Trimming stripped 0 bases from V and 5 bases from J, with 1 base between. The CDR3 DNA is TGTGCCTGGAGTGTCAATGAAAAACTGTTTTTT. Its protein product is CAWSVNEKLFF.

This chain connects TRBV7-2 to TRBJ2-7; the D is unclear. The germline CDR1 and CDR2 sequences are SGHTA and FQGNSA. The CDR3 runs to 12 residues. V lost 2 bases and J 2 bases, leaving 4 bases between the germline ends. CDR3 amino acids: CASSLTTYEQYF. The CDR3, as DNA: TGTGCCAGCAGCTTAACCACCTACGAGCAGTACTTC.

This clone was detected only once. The chain recombines TRBV9 with TRBJ2-5; 7 nucleotides align to TRBD1. The CDR3 consists of 15 residues. Losses at the gene ends were 1 base for V and 1 base for J; bases not matched to a gene: 4. CDR1 and CDR2 (germline): SGDLS, YYNGEE. CDR3 residues: CASSVFYRGQETQYF. CDR3 nucleotides: TGTGCCAGCAGCGTATTTTACAGGGGCCAAGAGACCCAGTACTTC.

Comments on this clone: Other DNA variants within this sample encode the same CDR3. V gene TRBV5-1 combines with J gene TRBJ1-2, with 9 positions matching TRBD1. In germline, CDR1 is SGHRS, CDR2 YFSETQ. The CDR3 is 15 residues long. The V segment lost 2 bases and the J segment 3 bases; nucleotides outside the gene matches: 5. The CDR3 is CASSLMGQGDYGYTF. CDR3 nucleotide sequence: TGCGCCAGCAGCTTAATGGGACAGGGAGACTATGGCTACACCTTC.

This clone has ten or more counts. The chain combines TRBV11-2 with TRBJ2-2; 7 nucleotides agree with TRBD1. There are 16 residues in the CDR3. V was pared by 3 bases and J by 2 bases, with 6 bases of the junction left unmatched. The germline gives CDR1 SGHAT, CDR2 FQNNGV. CDR3 DNA: TGTGCCAGCAGCTTCAGGGTAGGGGGCAACACCGGGGAGCTGTTTTTT. Residues: CASSFRVGGNTGELFF.

This clone was picked up many times. V usage is TRBV5-1 and J usage is TRBJ2-1, with D hard to call. The CDR3 totals 13 residues. V was cut by 4 bases and J by 7 bases, with 12 bases left in between. Germline CDR1 SGHRS, CDR2 YFSETQ. This CDR3 reads CASSVGFRNEQFF. The CDR3 DNA reads as TGCGCCAGCAGCGTTGGTTTCCGAAATGAGCAGTTCTTC.